The 29 T cell receptor beta chains listed next were all sequenced from one sample in a study of blood T cells in healthy people across ages. Combining a sample-barcoded 5' primer with a J-beta primer mix, a second PCR ran for about 7 to 11 cycles. TCRdb reprocessed the 5' RACE reads with MiXCR, giving one entry per CDR3 protein. Found here are some 1.8 million distinct CDR3 sequences, roughly 43% of them singletons; the top ten hold 23%. The specimen was blood. These receptor sequences come from a human donor in good health.

To note about this clonotype: A junction end diverges from the germline sequence, so it may reflect a read error. This chain links TRBV18 with TRBJ1-2; possible D gene TRBD1, 6 bases. The germline gives CDR1 KGHSH, CDR2 LQKENI. This CDR3 is built from 13 residues. The CDR3 reads CASPPRPGEGYTF. In nucleotides, the CDR3 is TGTGCCAGCCCACCACGTCCAGGGGAAGGCTACACCTTC.

The rearrangement uses TRBV20-1 and TRBJ2-1, with 9 bases identical to TRBD1. The CDR3 extends over 15 amino acids. V dropped 5 bases and J dropped 9; count of bases not matched to a gene: 14. The germline gives CDR1 DFQATT, CDR2 SNEGSKA (reference sequence). This CDR3 reads CSAGGQGHRAGEQFF. The CDR3 coding sequence is TGCAGTGCTGGCGGACAGGGGCATAGGGCGGGTGAGCAGTTCTTC.

The J gene is TRBJ2-1, the V gene TRBV27; tentatively, D is TRBD1 or TRBD2 (6 bases each). CDR3 length: 15 residues. CDR1 and CDR2 from the germline V gene are MNHEY and SMNVEV (reference sequence). V was shortened by 10 bases and J by 3 bases, with 19 bases between the two germline ends. Here the CDR3 reads CATRDMVGLYNEQFF. As DNA, the CDR3 is TGTGCCACGCGGGACATGGTAGGGCTCTACAATGAGCAGTTCTTC.

The V call is TRBV7-9, the J call TRBJ1-1; tentative D call: TRBD1 (5 bases). The CDR3 consists of 13 residues. Trimming cost V 9 bases and J 1 base, with 12 bases left between them. Germline CDR1 and CDR2: SEHNR and FQNEAQ (reference sequence). CDR3 nucleotide sequence: TGTGCCAGTGGGAGGGGCCAGAACACTGAAGCTTTCTTT. This sequence encodes CASGRGQNTEAFF.

This clonotype has a handful of counts. This chain joins TRBV20-1 and TRBJ2-7; 11 bases are shared with TRBD2. V dropped 0 bases and J dropped 4; count of bases not matched to a gene: 5. The germline V gene encodes CDR1 DFQATT and CDR2 SNEGSKA (reference sequence). This CDR3 is 15 amino acids long. The CDR3 spells CSARDLAGGMYEQYF. Written as DNA, the CDR3 is TGCAGTGCTAGAGACTTAGCGGGGGGGATGTACGAGCAGTACTTC.

The chain couples TRBV28 to TRBJ2-1, with 11 nucleotides matching TRBD2. This CDR3 spans 15 amino acids. The germline gives CDR1 MDHEN, CDR2 SYDVKM. V was pared by 7 bases and J by 8 bases, with 10 bases of the junction left unmatched. The CDR3 bases are TGTGCCAGCAACAACGTGATTAGCGGGGGGGATGAGCAGTTCTTC. Translating it yields CASNNVISGGDEQFF.

Only a few counts were recorded for this clonotype. One end of the junction fails to match germline, which may point to a read error. The chain joins TRBV9 to TRBJ2-1, with a weak D call TRBD2 (5 bases). The CDR3 contains 17 residues. The germline V gene has CDR1 SGDLS and CDR2 YYNGEE. The CDR3 sequence is CVSGGGPLWSSYNEQFF. The CDR3 nucleotides read TGTGTCAGCGGCGGAGGCCCTCTGTGGAGCTCCTACAATGAGCAGTTCTTC.

This clonotype was counted ten times or more. The chain recombines TRBV29-1 with TRBJ2-5, with D perhaps matching TRBD1 or TRBD2 (5 bases each). The CDR3 contains 13 residues. Trimming cost V 3 bases and J 4 bases, with 12 bases left between them. Germline CDR1 is SQVTM and CDR2 is ANQGSEA. CDR3 DNA: TGCAGCGTTGAGTCCGGGACGGGAGAGACCCAGTACTTC. It codes for CSVESGTGETQYF.

This clonotype was picked up one time. The chain links TRBV7-2 to TRBJ2-7, with TRBD1 matching 11 bases. Germline V CDR1 and CDR2: SGHTA, FQGNSA. The V gene end was trimmed by 5 bases and the J gene end by 4 bases; junction bases not matched to a gene: 10. CDR3 size: 16 residues. CDR3 amino acids: CASSRTGGTVGYEQYF. The DNA of the CDR3 is TGTGCCAGCAGCCGGACAGGGGGCACGGTCGGGTACGAGCAGTACTTC.

The chain employs TRBV7-2 and TRBJ2-1; D is possibly TRBD2 (5 bases). Trimming cost V 2 bases and J 10 bases, with 12 bases left between them. Germline CDR1 reads SGHTA; CDR2 reads FQGNSA. The CDR3 spans 13 residues. Written as DNA, the CDR3 is TGTGCCAGCAGCTTACCAGCGGCCTACGAGCAGTTCTTC. It codes for CASSLPAAYEQFF.

The chain couples TRBV7-2 to TRBJ2-1; the match to TRBD2 covers 10 bases. With V trimmed by 6 bases and J by 7 bases, 3 bases remained unmatched. This CDR3 region has 13 residues. CDR1 and CDR2 (germline): SGHTA, FQGNSA. This CDR3 is CASRAGGHNEQFF. The CDR3 DNA follows: TGTGCCAGCAGAGCGGGGGGGCATAATGAGCAGTTCTTC. The variable domain in full, with the rest retrieved from reference TRBV7-2 and TRBJ2-1, is GAGVSQSPSNKVTEKGKDVELRCDPISGHTALYWYRQSLGQGLEFLIYFQGNSAPDKSGLPSDRFSAERTGGSVSTLTIQRTQQEDSAVYLCASRAGGHNEQFFGPGTRLTVL.

In this sample, this clonotype turned up a few times. The chain recombines TRBV10-3 with TRBJ2-1; no definite D call. CDR3 length: 12 amino acids. Germline assignment: CDR1 ENHRY and CDR2 SYGVKD. V was cut by 5 bases and J by 4 bases, with 6 bases left in between. The CDR3 reads CAISLQYNEQFF. CDR3 DNA: TGTGCCATCAGTCTGCAGTACAATGAGCAGTTCTTC.

V gene TRBV28 combines with J gene TRBJ2-4; 10 nucleotides match TRBD2. The end of the DNA aligns better with TRBJ2-7, so the J call may be wrong. CDR1 and CDR2 from the germline V gene are MDHEN and SYDVKM. There are 15 residues in the CDR3. The DNA of the CDR3 is TGTGCCAGCAGCGCTTTAGCGGGGGGATCCCACGAGCAGTACTTC. Translation: CASSALAGGSHEQYF.

J is TRBJ1-1 and V is TRBV12-5; 8 positions match TRBD1. The CDR3 loop spans 14 amino acids. Germline-derived CDR1 and CDR2 are LGHNT and FRNRAP. J was trimmed by 0 bases and V by 5 bases; bases with no gene match: 2. CDR3 nucleotides: TGTGCTAGTGGTGGGGACAGGTTGAACACTGAAGCTTTCTTT. Translation gives CASGGDRLNTEAFF.

In this sample, this clonotype turned up a few times. The gene calls are TRBV18 and TRBJ1-2; tentatively, D is TRBD1 (5 bases). The V end lost 4 bases, the J end lost 4 bases, and 10 bases lay between the germline ends. Germline CDR1 and CDR2: KGHSH and LQKENI. The CDR3 loop spans 13 amino acids. This chain's CDR3 is CASSLYDSYGYTF. The CDR3 DNA is TGTGCCAGCTCACTCTATGACAGCTATGGCTACACCTTC.

This clonotype was detected ten times or more. The chain carries TRBV7-9 and TRBJ2-7, with 7 bases fitting TRBD1. Per the germline V gene, CDR1 is SEHNR and CDR2 is FQNEAQ (reference sequence). With 1 base clipped from V and 4 bases from J, the junction kept 4 bases outside the gene matches. The CDR3 has 14 residues. This CDR3 is CASSLGQGEYEQYF. In DNA form, the CDR3 reads TGTGCCAGCAGCTTAGGTCAGGGGGAATACGAGCAGTACTTC.

This clonotype came up many times. J is TRBJ2-7 and V is TRBV24-1; D not certain. The CDR3 is made up of 13 amino acids. Germline V gives CDR1 KGHDR, CDR2 SFDVKD. The V gene lost 2 bases and the J gene lost 3 bases, with 7 bases spanning the gap. CDR3 region: CATSDSHIYEQYF. Written as DNA, the CDR3 is TGTGCCACCAGTGATTCCCACATCTACGAGCAGTACTTC.

The chain has TRBV5-1 and TRBJ2-7, with 7 positions matching TRBD1. The CDR3 spans 15 residues. V lost 4 bases to trimming and J lost 2 bases; unmatched junction nucleotides: 9. Germline V gene sequence: CDR1 SGHRS, CDR2 YFSETQ. CDR3 bases: TGCGCCAGCAGCCCAATCGACAGGGCCCCCTACGAGCAGTACTTC. Translated, it gives CASSPIDRAPYEQYF.

The rearrangement uses TRBV6-5 and TRBJ1-1; 9 nucleotides agree with TRBD1. V dropped 4 bases and J dropped 5; count of bases not matched to a gene: 8. This CDR3 spans 15 amino acids. Germline V lookup: CDR1 MNHEY, CDR2 SVGAGI. CDR3 sequence: CASSSRDRAGTEAFF. The CDR3 DNA reads as TGTGCCAGCAGTTCCCGGGACAGGGCGGGAACTGAAGCTTTCTTT.

The rearrangement joins TRBV7-9 to TRBJ2-1, with D possibly matching TRBD1 (5 bases). TRBJ2-7 matches the DNA end more closely, so the J call is doubtful. This CDR3 is built from 12 residues. The germline CDR1 and CDR2 sequences are SEHNR and FQNEAQ (reference sequence). CDR3 sequence reads: CASSPGHPEQYF. As DNA, the CDR3 is TGTGCCAGCAGCCCAGGACACCCGGAGCAGTACTTC.

The chain recombines TRBV7-2 with TRBJ2-1; D possibly corresponds to TRBD2 (6 bases). CDR3 length: 16 amino acids. Germline CDR1 SGHTA, CDR2 FQGNSA. The V end lost 5 bases, the J end lost 3 bases, and 17 bases lay between the germline ends. The CDR3 DNA reads as TGTGCCAGCAGCGCCGTCTCCGGGGGAATCTACAATGAGCAGTTCTTC. Protein product: CASSAVSGGIYNEQFF.

This clonotype turned up a few times. The chain carries TRBV20-1 and TRBJ1-5, with unresolved D. CDR3 length equals 13 residues. The V end was cut by 6 bases, the J end by 0 bases, with 9 bases between. The V gene's germline CDR1 is DFQATT and CDR2 SNEGSKA (reference sequence). CDR3 DNA sequence: TGCAGTGCCCAATTATATAGCAATCAGCCCCAGCATTTT. Its protein is CSAQLYSNQPQHF.

The J gene is TRBJ2-3, the V gene TRBV5-6, with TRBD2 matching 10 bases. V lost 2 bases, J lost 2 bases, and 8 bases stayed unmatched. This CDR3 has 17 amino acids. CDR1 and CDR2 from the germline V gene are SGHDT and YYEEEE. The CDR3 here is CASSLPLAGVPTDTQYF. The CDR3 bases are TGTGCCAGCAGCTTACCGCTAGCGGGGGTGCCCACAGATACGCAGTATTTT.

The rearrangement joins TRBV4-3 to TRBJ2-3, with 9 positions matching TRBD1. Per the germline V gene, CDR1 is LGHNA and CDR2 is YSLEER. The CDR3 spans 16 residues. V shed 1 base, J shed 3 bases, and the junction held 5 bases outside the gene matches. The CDR3 DNA sequence: TGCGCCAGCAGCCAAGCCGGGACAGGGAATACAGATACGCAGTATTTT. Translation gives CASSQAGTGNTDTQYF.

The chain links TRBV6-1 to TRBJ2-2, with D possibly being TRBD1 or TRBD2 (5 bases each). The CDR3 spans 13 residues. Trimming took off 8 bases at V and 7 bases at J, with 14 bases between the two ends. Germline lookup yields CDR1 MNHNS and CDR2 SASEGT. The CDR3 sequence: CASEVWDVGELFF. CDR3 nucleotide sequence: TGTGCCAGCGAGGTGTGGGACGTCGGGGAGCTGTTTTTT.

The rearrangement uses TRBV20-1 and TRBJ2-7; D gene ambiguous. The CDR3 is made up of 12 amino acids. V was cut by 6 bases and J by 3 bases, with 12 bases left in between. Germline CDR1 DFQATT, CDR2 SNEGSKA (reference sequence). The CDR3 region is CSASDGYYEQYF. CDR3 sequence (DNA): TGCAGTGCCTCGGACGGTTACTACGAGCAGTACTTC.

The chain combines TRBV30 with TRBJ2-3; D unresolved. Trimming took off 5 bases at V and 2 bases at J, with 11 bases between the two ends. The CDR3 length is 13 residues. Germline CDR1 reads GTSNPN; CDR2 reads SVGIG (reference sequence). CDR3 sequence reads: CAWCSWNTDTQYF. The CDR3 DNA reads TGTGCCTGGTGCTCCTGGAACACAGATACGCAGTATTTT.

Only a few counts were recorded for this clonotype. The chain couples TRBV15 to TRBJ2-3; 7 bases are shared with TRBD2. The V and J ends lost 0 bases and 4 bases, in that order; junction bases with no gene match: 7. CDR3 length equals 16 residues. Germline CDR1 LNHNV, CDR2 YYDKDF (reference sequence). This CDR3 is CATSRDGTIPADTQYF. The CDR3 bases are TGTGCCACCAGCAGAGATGGGACTATTCCTGCAGATACGCAGTATTTT.

Comments on this clonotype: Given a much more abundant clone one base away, this may be a read error. The V gene is TRBV24-1, the J gene TRBJ2-7, with no clear D. This CDR3 region has 13 residues. CDR1 and CDR2 from the germline V gene are KGHDR and SFDVKD. The germline V and J ends were trimmed by 2 bases and 4 bases, with 8 bases remaining between them. CDR3 sequence: CATSDSDRYEQYF. CDR3 nucleotides: TGTGCCACCAGTGATTCTGATCGATACGAGCAGTACTTC.